The rows below give T cell receptor beta chains drawn from one sample of a study of blood T cell repertoires in COVID-19. The assay was immunoSEQ multiplex PCR, and TCRdb's table has in-frame clones only and misses some. This sample has about 150,000 clones, with around 87% found just once. Material: PBMCs or T cells enriched from blood (not recorded which). These receptors were taken from a woman aged 40 to 50 who had been exposed to COVID-19. CDR3s include the opening cysteine and the closing phenylalanine or tryptophan. A D gene is named only where the DNA matches it firmly. Where a row states a size, it is once, few, many or the class of an expanded clone; other rows omit it.

clone_size	j_call	v_call	d_call	cdr3_aa	cdr3_nt
-	TRBJ1-5	TRBV2	TRBD1	CASSPGQGLDQPQHF	TGTGCCAGCTCGCCGGGACAGGGATTAGATCAGCCCCAGCATTTT
-	TRBJ2-7	TRBV28	TRBD2	CASRTAGSAYEQYF	TGTGCCAGCAGAACAGCGGGAAGCGCCTACGAGCAGTACTTC
-	TRBJ2-2	TRBV4-3	-	CASSQGSDINTGELFF	TGCGCCAGCAGCCAAGGTTCAGACATTAACACCGGGGAGCTGTTTTTT
-	TRBJ1-2	TRBV5-1	TRBD1	CASSTDRDGYTF	TGCGCCAGCAGCACGGACAGGGATGGCTACACCTTC
-	TRBJ2-5	TRBV3-1/TRBV3-2	TRBD1	CASSQVTGATQYF	TGTGCCAGCAGCCAAGTGACAGGGGCTACCCAGTACTTC
-	TRBJ1-2	TRBV18	-	CASSPPGANYGYTF	TGTGCCAGCTCACCCCCAGGGGCTAACTATGGCTACACCTTC
-	TRBJ1-5	TRBV6-6	TRBD1	CASSRIGQGGVFNQPQHF	TGTGCCAGCAGTCGAATCGGACAGGGAGGGGTTTTCAATCAGCCCCAGCATTTT
-	TRBJ2-5	TRBV19	TRBD1	CASSILRRGFRQETQYF	TGTGCCAGTAGTATACTGCGCAGGGGGTTTCGCCAAGAGACCCAGTACTTC
few	TRBJ1-1	TRBV5-4	TRBD1	CASSGGGARTEAFF	TGTGCCAGCAGCGGAGGGGGCGCTCGGACTGAAGCTTTCTTT
-	TRBJ2-7	TRBV2	TRBD1	CASTAGGELSYEQYF	TGTGCCAGCACGGCAGGGGGCGAGCTCTCCTACGAGCAGTACTTC
once	TRBJ2-5	TRBV19	-	CASSMIGGTTTTQYF	TGTGCCAGTAGTATGATCGGCGGAACTACCACGACCCAGTACTTC
-	TRBJ2-7	TRBV6-1	-	CASSEADYPLSYEQYF	TGTGCCAGCAGTGAAGCAGACTACCCCCTCTCCTACGAGCAGTACTTC
-	TRBJ2-1	TRBV4-1	TRBD1	CASSLSGTGVGEQFF	TGCGCCAGCAGCCTCTCCGGGACAGGGGTAGGCGAGCAGTTCTTC
-	TRBJ1-1	TRBV7-3	-	CASSLGGRNTEAFF	TGTGCCAGCAGCTTAGGGGGCCGAAACACTGAAGCTTTCTTT
-	TRBJ2-5	TRBV12-3/TRBV12-4	TRBD2	CASAGGGKTQYF	TGTGCCAGCGCGGGGGGAGGGAAGACCCAGTACTTC
-	TRBJ1-2	TRBV11-2	-	CASSLEGADVYGYTF	TGTGCCAGCAGCTTAGAGGGCGCTGACGTCTATGGCTACACCTTC
-	TRBJ1-6	TRBV28	-	CASSHGTAGHSPLHF	TGTGCCAGCAGTCACGGGACTGCTGGCCATTCACCCCTCCACTTT
-	TRBJ1-3	TRBV9	-	CASSVQGRNTIYF	TGTGCCAGCAGCGTCCAGGGGAGAAACACCATATATTTT
-	TRBJ2-7	TRBV28	-	CASRAGASGEQYF	TGTGCCAGCCGTGCTGGGGCCTCCGGCGAGCAGTACTTC
-	TRBJ1-4	TRBV11-3	-	CASSLERGFGEKLFF	TGTGCCAGCAGCTTAGAGCGGGGTTTCGGTGAAAAACTGTTTTTT
-	TRBJ2-3	TRBV7-6	-	CASSLKRRPSTDTQYF	TGTGCCAGCAGCTTAAAGCGGCGGCCTAGCACAGATACGCAGTATTTT
-	TRBJ1-6	TRBV6-5	-	CASSYRSGGGNSPLHF	TGTGCCAGCAGCTACCGGAGCGGGGGTGGTAATTCACCCCTCCACTTT
once	TRBJ2-4	TRBV28	-	CASSFLTGELAKNIQYF	TGTGCCAGCAGTTTCTTAACAGGAGAATTAGCCAAAAACATTCAGTACTTC
-	TRBJ1-5	TRBV6-5	-	CASADVGNQPQHF	TGTGCCAGCGCAGATGTCGGCAATCAGCCCCAGCATTTT
-	TRBJ2-5	TRBV2	TRBD2	CASSEGGTSGRRAQYF	TGTGCCAGCAGTGAAGGGGGGACTAGCGGGCGTCGGGCCCAGTACTTC
-	TRBJ2-7	TRBV5-5	TRBD1	CASSLGQGKYEQYF	TGTGCCAGCAGCCTAGGACAGGGGAAGTACGAGCAGTACTTC
few	TRBJ2-5	TRBV18	-	CASSPLGETQYF	TGTGCCAGCTCACCACTCGGGGAGACCCAGTACTTC
-	TRBJ1-1	TRBV27	-	CASSRQVLNTEAFF	TGTGCCAGCAGTCGACAGGTCTTGAACACTGAAGCTTTCTTT
-	TRBJ1-5	TRBV4-3	TRBD1	CASSQGTGKPQHF	TGCGCCAGCAGCCAAGGGACAGGGAAACCCCAGCATTTT
once	TRBJ1-3	TRBV11-2	TRBD1	CASSLVLTGANAGNTIYF	TGTGCCAGCAGCTTAGTTTTAACAGGGGCGAACGCTGGAAACACCATATATTTT
-	TRBJ1-6	TRBV9	-	CASSVLTESPLHF	TGTGCCAGCAGCGTACTGACAGAATCACCCCTCCACTTT
-	TRBJ2-7	TRBV18	TRBD1	CASSPGTAAEQYF	TGTGCCAGCTCACCCGGGACAGCGGCAGAGCAGTACTTC
-	TRBJ2-7	TRBV3-1/TRBV3-2	-	CASSGGAVSEQYF	TGTGCCAGCAGCGGAGGGGCAGTCTCCGAGCAGTACTTC
-	TRBJ2-2	TRBV19	-	CASSIARGTGGELFF	TGTGCCAGTAGTATCGCCAGGGGCACGGGCGGGGAGCTGTTTTTT
once	TRBJ1-5	TRBV27	TRBD1	CASSLQGGNQPQHF	TGTGCCAGCAGTTTACAGGGGGGCAATCAGCCCCAGCATTTT
-	TRBJ2-7	TRBV21-1	-	CASILTGIGDEQYF	TGTGCCAGCATATTGACAGGGATAGGGGACGAGCAGTACTTC
-	TRBJ1-4	TRBV5-1	-	CASSLGQSGGNEKLFF	TGCGCCAGCAGCTTGGGACAGTCGGGCGGTAATGAAAAACTGTTTTTT
-	TRBJ2-7	TRBV6-5	-	CASSYPAGGEQYF	TGTGCCAGCAGTTACCCGGCTGGAGGCGAGCAGTACTTC
-	TRBJ1-5	TRBV19	-	CASTGGSVENQPQHF	TGTGCCAGCACGGGAGGGAGTGTCGAAAATCAGCCCCAGCATTTT
-	TRBJ1-1	TRBV6-6	TRBD1	CASSFLTGGEAEAFF	TGTGCCAGCAGTTTCTTAACAGGGGGCGAGGCTGAAGCTTTCTTT
once	TRBJ1-4	TRBV11-2	-	CASSHRATNEKLFF	TGTGCCAGCAGCCACAGAGCAACTAATGAAAAACTGTTTTTT
-	TRBJ1-1	TRBV7-9	-	CASLARGGTEAFF	TGTGCCAGCCTTGCAAGGGGGGGCACTGAAGCTTTCTTT
-	TRBJ1-3	TRBV5-1	TRBD1	CASSQRDRAGYSGGNTIYF	TGCGCCAGCAGCCAACGGGACAGGGCGGGATACTCCGGCGGAAACACCATATATTTT
-	TRBJ1-2	TRBV2	TRBD1	CASSPYPGQVGYTF	TGTGCCAGCAGTCCTTACCCGGGACAGGTTGGCTACACCTTC
-	TRBJ2-1	TRBV15	-	CATSSQTYNEQFF	TGTGCCACCAGCTCCCAGACCTACAATGAGCAGTTCTTC
-	TRBJ1-1	TRBV2	-	CASNWGQAFF	TGTGCCAGCAACTGGGGGCAGGCTTTCTTT
-	TRBJ1-1	TRBV12-3/TRBV12-4	-	CATQFRQSSEAFF	TGTGCCACCCAGTTCCGACAGTCTTCCGAAGCTTTCTTT
-	TRBJ1-5	TRBV28	-	CASRGRNQPQHF	TGTGCCAGCAGGGGGAGAAATCAGCCCCAGCATTTT
many	TRBJ1-6	TRBV16	TRBD1	CASSQSTGRHSPLHF	TGTGCCAGCAGCCAGTCGACAGGGAGGCATTCACCCCTCCACTTT
-	TRBJ1-5	TRBV3-1/TRBV3-2	-	CASSPNSGASNQPQHF	TGTGCCAGCAGCCCTAATTCAGGGGCCAGCAATCAGCCCCAGCATTTT